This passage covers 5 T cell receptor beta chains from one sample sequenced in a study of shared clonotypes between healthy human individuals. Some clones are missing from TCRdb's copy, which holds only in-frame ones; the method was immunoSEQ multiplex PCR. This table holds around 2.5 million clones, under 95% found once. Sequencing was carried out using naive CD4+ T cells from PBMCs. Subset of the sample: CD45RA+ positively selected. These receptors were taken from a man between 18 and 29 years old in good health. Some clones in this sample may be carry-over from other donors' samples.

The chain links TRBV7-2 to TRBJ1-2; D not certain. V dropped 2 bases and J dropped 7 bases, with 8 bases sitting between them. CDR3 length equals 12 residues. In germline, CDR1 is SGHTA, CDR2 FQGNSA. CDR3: CASSLMLGGYTF. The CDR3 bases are TGTGCCAGCAGCTTAATGTTAGGTGGCTACACCTTC.

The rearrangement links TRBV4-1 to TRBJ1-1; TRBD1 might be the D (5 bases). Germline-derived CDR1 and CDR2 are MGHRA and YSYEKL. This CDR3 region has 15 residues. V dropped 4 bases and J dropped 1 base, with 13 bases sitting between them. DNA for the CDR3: TGCGCCAGCAGCCTCCTCGGCGGGGGGAACACTGAAGCTTTCTTT. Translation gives CASSLLGGGNTEAFF.

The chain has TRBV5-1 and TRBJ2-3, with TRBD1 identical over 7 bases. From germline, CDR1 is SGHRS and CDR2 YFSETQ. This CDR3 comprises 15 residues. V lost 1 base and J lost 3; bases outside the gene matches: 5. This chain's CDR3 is CASSLQSQGTDTQYF. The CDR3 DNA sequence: TGCGCCAGCAGCTTGCAGTCACAGGGGACAGATACGCAGTATTTT. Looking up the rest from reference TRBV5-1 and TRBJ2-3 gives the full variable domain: KAGVTQTPRYLIKTRGQQVTLSCSPISGHRSVSWYQQTPGQGLQFLFEYFSETQRNKGNFPGRFSGRQFSNSRSEMNVSTLELGDSALYLCASSLQSQGTDTQYFGPGTRLTVL.

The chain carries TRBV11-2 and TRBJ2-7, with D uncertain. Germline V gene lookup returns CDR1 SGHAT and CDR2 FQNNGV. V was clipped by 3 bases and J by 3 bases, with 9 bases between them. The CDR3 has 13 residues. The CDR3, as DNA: TGTGCCAGCAGCTTCCTTATGCTCTACGAGCAGTACTTC. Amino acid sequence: CASSFLMLYEQYF.

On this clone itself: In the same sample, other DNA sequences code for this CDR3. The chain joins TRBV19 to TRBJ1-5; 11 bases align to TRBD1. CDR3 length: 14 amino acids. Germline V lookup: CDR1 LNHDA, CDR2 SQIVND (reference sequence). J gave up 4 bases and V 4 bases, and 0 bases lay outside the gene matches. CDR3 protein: CASSRDRGNQPQHF. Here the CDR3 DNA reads TGTGCCAGTAGTAGGGACAGGGGGAATCAGCCCCAGCATTTT.